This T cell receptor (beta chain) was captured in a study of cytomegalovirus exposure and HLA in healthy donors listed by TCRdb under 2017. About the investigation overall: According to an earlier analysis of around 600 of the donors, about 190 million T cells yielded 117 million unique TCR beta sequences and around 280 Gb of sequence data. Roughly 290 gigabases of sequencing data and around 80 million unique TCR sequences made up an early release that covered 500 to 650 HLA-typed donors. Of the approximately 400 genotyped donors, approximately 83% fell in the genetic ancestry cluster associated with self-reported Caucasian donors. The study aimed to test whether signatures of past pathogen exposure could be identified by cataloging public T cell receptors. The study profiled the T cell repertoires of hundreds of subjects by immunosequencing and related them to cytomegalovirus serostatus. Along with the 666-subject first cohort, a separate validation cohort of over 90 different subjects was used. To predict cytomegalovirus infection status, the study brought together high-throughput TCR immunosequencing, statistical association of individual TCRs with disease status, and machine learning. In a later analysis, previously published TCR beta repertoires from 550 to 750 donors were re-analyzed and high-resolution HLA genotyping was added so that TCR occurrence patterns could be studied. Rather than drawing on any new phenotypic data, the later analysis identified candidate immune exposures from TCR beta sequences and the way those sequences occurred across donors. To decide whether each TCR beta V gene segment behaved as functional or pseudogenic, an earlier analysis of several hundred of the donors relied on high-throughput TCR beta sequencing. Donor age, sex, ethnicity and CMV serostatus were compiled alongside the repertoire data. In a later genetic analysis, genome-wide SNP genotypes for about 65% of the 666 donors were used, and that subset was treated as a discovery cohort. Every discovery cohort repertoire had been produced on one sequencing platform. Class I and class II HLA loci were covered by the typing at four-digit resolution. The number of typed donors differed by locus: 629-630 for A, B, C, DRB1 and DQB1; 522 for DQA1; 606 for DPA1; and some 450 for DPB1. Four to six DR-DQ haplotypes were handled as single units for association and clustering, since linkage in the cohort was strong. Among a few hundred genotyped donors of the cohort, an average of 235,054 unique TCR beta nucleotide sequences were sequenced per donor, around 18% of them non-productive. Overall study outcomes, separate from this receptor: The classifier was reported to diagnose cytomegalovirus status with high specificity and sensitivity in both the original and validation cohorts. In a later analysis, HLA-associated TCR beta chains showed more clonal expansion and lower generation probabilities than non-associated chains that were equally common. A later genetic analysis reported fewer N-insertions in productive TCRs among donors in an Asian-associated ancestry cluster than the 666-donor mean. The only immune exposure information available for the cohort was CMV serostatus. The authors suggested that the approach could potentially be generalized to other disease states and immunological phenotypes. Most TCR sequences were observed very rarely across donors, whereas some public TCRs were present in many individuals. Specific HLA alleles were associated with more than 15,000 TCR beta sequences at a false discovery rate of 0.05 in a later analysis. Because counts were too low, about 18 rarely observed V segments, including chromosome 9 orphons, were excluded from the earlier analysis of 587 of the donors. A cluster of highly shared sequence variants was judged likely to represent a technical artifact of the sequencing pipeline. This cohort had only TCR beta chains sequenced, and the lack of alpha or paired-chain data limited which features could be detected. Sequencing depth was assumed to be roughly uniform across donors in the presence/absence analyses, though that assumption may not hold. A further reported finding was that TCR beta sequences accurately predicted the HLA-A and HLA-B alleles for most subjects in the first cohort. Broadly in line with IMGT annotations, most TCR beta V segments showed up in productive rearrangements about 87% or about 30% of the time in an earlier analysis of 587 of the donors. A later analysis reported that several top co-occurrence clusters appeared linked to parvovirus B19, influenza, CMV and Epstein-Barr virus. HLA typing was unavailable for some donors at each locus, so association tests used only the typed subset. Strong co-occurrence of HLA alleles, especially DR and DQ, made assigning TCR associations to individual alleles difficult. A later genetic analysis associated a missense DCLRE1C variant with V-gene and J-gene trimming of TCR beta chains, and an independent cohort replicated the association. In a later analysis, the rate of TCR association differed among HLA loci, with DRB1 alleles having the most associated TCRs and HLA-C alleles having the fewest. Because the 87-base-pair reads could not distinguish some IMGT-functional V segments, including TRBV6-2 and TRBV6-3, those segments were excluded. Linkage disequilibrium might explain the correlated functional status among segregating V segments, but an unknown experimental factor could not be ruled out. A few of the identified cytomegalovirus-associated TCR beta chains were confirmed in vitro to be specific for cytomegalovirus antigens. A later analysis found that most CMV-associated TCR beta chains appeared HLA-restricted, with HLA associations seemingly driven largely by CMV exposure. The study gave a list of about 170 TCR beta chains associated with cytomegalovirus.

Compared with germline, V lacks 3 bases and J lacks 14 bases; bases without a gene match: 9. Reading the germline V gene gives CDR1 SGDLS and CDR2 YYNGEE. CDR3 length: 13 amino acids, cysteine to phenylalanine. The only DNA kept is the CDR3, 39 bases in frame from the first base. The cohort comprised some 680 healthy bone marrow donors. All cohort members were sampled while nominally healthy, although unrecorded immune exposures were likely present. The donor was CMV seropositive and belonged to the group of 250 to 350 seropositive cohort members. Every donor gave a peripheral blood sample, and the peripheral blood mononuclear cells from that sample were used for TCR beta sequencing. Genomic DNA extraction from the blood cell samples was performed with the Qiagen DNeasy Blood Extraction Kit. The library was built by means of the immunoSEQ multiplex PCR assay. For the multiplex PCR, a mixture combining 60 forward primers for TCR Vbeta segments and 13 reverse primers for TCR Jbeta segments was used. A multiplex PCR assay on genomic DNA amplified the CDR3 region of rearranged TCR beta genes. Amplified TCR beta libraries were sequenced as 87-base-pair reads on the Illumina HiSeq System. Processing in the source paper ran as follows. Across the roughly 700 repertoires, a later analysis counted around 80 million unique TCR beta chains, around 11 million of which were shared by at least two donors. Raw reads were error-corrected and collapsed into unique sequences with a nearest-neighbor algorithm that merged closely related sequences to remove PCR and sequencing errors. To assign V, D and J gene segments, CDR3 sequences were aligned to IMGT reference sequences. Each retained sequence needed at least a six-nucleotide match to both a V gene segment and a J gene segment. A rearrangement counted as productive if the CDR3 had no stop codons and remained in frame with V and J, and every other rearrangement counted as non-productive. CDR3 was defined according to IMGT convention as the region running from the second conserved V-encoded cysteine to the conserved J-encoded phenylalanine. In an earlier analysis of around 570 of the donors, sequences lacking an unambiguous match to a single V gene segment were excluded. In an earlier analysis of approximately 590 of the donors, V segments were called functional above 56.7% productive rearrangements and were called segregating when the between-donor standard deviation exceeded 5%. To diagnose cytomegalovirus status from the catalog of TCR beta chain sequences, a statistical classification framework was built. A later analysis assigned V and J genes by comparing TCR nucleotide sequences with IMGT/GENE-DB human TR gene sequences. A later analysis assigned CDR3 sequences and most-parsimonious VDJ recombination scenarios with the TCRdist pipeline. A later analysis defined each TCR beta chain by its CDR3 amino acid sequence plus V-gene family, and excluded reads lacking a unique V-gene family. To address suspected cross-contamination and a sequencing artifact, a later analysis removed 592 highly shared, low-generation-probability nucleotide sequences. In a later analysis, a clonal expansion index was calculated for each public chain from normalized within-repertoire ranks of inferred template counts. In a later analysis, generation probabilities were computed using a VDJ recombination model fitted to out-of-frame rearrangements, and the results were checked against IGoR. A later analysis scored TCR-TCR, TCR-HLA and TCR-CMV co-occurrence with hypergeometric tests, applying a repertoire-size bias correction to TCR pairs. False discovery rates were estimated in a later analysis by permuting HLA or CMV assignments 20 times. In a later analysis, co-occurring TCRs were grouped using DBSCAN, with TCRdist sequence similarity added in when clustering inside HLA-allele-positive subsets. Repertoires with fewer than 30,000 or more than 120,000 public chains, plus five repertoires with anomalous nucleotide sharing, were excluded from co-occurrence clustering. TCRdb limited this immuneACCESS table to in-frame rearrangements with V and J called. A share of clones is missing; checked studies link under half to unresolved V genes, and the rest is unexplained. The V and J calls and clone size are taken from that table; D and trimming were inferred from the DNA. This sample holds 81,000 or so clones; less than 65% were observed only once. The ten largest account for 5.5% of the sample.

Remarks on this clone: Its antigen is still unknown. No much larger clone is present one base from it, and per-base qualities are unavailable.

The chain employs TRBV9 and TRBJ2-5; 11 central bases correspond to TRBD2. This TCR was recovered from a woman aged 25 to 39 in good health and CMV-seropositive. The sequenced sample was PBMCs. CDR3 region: CASSARLAGPIYF. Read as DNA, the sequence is TGTGCCAGCAGCGCTCGACTAGCGGGGCCAATTTACTTC.